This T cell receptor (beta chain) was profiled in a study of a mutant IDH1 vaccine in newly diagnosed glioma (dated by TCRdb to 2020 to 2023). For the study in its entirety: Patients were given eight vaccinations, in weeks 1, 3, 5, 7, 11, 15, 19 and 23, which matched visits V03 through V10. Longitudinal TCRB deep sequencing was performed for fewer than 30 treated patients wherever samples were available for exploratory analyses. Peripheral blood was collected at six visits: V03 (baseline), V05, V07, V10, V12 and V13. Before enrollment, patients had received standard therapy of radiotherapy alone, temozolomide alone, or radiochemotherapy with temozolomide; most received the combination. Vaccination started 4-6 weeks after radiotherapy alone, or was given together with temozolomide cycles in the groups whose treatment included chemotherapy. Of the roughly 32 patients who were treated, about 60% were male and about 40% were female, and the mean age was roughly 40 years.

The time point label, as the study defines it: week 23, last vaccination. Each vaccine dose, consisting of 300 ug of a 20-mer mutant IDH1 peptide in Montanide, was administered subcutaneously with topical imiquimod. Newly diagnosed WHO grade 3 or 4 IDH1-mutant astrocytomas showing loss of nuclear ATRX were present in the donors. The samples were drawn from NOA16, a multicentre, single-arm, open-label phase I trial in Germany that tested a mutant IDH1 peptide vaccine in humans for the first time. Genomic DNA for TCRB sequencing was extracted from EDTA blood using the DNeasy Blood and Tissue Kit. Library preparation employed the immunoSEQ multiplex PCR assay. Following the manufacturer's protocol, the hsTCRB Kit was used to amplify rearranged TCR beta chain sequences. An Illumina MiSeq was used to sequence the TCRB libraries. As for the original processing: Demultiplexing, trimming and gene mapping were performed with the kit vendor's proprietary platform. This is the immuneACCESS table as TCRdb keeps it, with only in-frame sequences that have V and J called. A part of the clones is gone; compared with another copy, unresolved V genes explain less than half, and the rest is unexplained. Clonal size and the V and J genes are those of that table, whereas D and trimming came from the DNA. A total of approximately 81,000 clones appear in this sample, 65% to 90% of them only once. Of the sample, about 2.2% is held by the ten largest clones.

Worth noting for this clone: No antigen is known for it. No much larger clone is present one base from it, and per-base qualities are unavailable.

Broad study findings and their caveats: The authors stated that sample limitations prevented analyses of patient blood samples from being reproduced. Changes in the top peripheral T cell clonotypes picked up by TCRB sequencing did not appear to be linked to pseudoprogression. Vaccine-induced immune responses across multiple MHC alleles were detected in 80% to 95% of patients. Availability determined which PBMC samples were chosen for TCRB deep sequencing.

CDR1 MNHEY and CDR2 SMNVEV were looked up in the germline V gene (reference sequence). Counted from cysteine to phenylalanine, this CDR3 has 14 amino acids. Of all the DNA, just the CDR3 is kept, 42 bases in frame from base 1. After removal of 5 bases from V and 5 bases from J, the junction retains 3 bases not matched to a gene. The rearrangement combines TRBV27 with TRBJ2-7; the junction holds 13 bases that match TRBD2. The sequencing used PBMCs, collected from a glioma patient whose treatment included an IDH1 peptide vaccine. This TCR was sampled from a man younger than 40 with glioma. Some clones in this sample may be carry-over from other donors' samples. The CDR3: CASSKGLAGNEQYF. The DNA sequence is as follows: TGTGCCAGCAGTAAGGGACTAGCGGGAAACGAGCAGTACTTC.